A selection of T cell receptor beta chains follows, all from one sample in a study of blood T cell repertoires in COVID-19. TCRdb's table, derived via immunoSEQ multiplex PCR, lists solely in-frame clones and lacks some. The table lists 100,000 to 150,000 clones, more than 75% of them singletons. The sample comprised peripheral blood. These receptors were collected from a human donor in a cohort sampled during active COVID-19. The conserved cysteine and the conserved F or W are not part of the CDR3 here.

V	J	CDR3
TRBV5-1	TRBJ2-5	ASRLTQETQY
TRBV5-1	TRBJ1-5	ASSLTQGQGQPQH
TRBV4-1	TRBJ1-2	ASSPGRRDIGPYGYT
TRBV11-3	TRBJ2-2	ASSSGTSGRNTGELF
TRBV18	TRBJ1-1	ASSPGQGPNTEAF
TRBV5-8	TRBJ2-7	ASSAFGGMDEQY
TRBV18	TRBJ1-1	ASSPAPLDVLLNTEAF
TRBV6-5	TRBJ2-5	ASRLRGERGETQY
TRBV18	TRBJ2-1	ASSQVATGVGYEQF
TRBV28	TRBJ2-1	ASSTSGTSSYNEQF
TRBV18	TRBJ2-5	ASSPQTEETQY
TRBV27	TRBJ1-1	ASSLYRGTEAF
TRBV19	TRBJ1-2	ASSKGQTELYGYT
TRBV5-1	TRBJ2-3	ASSAGPTSTDTQY
TRBV10-3	TRBJ2-3	AISEGGSTDTQY
TRBV5-6	TRBJ2-3	ASSLGLAGGPGDTQY
TRBV5-4	TRBJ1-2	ASSLDRPRGYGYT
TRBV7-6	TRBJ2-5	ASSLGGSLLETQY
TRBV6-6	TRBJ2-5	ASSSAGLAGGNIQETQY
TRBV4-1	TRBJ2-2	ASSQGWARGRTGELF
TRBV28	TRBJ1-6	ASSLHGAGDSPLH
TRBV19	TRBJ1-2	ASSTKGTGRYGYT
TRBV5-4	TRBJ2-3	AIQSASTDTQY